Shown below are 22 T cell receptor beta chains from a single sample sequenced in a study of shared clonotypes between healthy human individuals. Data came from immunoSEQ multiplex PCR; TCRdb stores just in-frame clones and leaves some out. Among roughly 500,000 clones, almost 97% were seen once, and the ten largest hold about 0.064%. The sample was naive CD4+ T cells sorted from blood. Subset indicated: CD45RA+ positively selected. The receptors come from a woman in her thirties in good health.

CDR3 DNA: TGCGCCAGCAGCACCGGTAAGACTAGCGGGATTCTCGAGCAGTACTTC. This codes for CASSTGKTSGILEQYF. The V gene is TRBV5-1, the J gene TRBJ2-7; 11 bases are a match to TRBD2. This CDR3 has 16 residues. V dropped 4 bases and J dropped 6; count of bases not matched to a gene: 12. The V gene's germline CDR1 is SGHRS and CDR2 YFSETQ.

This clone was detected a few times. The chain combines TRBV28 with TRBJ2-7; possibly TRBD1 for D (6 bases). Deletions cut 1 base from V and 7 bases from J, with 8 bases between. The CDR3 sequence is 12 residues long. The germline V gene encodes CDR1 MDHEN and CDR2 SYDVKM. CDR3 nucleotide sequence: TGTGCCAGCAGTTTATCTGGGACAGAGCAGTACTTC. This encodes CASSLSGTEQYF.

CDR3 protein: CASSYSTGSGNYGYTF. As DNA, the CDR3 is TGTGCCAGCAGTTACTCTACCGGGTCTGGCAACTATGGCTACACCTTC. The chain combines TRBV6-5 with TRBJ1-2; no clear D. The germline V gene encodes CDR1 MNHEY and CDR2 SVGAGI. The V and J ends lost 0 bases and 2 bases respectively, with 13 bases between them. The length of the CDR3 is 16 residues.

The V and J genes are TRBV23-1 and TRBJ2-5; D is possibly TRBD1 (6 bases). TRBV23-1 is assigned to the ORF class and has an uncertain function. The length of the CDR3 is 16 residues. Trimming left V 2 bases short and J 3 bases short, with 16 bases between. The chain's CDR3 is CASSQSDRQLKETQYF. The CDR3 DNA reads TGCGCCAGCAGTCAAAGCGACAGGCAACTAAAAGAGACCCAGTACTTC.

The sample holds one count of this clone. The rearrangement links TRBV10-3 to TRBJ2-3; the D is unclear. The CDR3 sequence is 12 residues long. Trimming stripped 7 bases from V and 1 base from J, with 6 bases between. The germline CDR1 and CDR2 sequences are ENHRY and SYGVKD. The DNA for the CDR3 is TGTGCCATCAATGGAGGCACAGATACGCAGTATTTT. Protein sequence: CAINGGTDTQYF.

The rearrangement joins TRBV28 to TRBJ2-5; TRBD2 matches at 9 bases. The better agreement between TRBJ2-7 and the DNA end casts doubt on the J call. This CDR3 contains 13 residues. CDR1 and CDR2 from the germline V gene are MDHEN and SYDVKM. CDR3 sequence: CASSVAGAYEQYF. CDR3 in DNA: TGTGCCAGCTCCGTAGCGGGAGCCTACGAGCAGTACTTC.

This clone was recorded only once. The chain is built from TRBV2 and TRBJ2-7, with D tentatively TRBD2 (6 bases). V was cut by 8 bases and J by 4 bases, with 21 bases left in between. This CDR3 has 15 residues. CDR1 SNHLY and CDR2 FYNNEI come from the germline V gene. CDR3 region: CASANRGSTGYEQYF. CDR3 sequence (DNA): TGTGCCAGCGCAAATCGGGGGTCGACTGGATACGAGCAGTACTTC.

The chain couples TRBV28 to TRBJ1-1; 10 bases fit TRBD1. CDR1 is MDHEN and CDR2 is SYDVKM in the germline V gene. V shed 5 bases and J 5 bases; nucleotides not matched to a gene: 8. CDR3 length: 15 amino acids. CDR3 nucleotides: TGTGCCAGCAGTCCGGGGACAGGGGAGCGAACTGAAGCTTTCTTT. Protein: CASSPGTGERTEAFF.

The CDR3 loop reads CASSLVLGQANNEQFF. The CDR3 coding sequence is TGTGCCAGCAGCTTAGTGCTTGGACAGGCGAACAATGAGCAGTTCTTC. V is TRBV7-2 and J is TRBJ2-1; 7 bases match TRBD1. In germline, CDR1 is SGHTA, CDR2 FQGNSA. The trim removed 1 base at V and 5 bases at J, leaving 8 bases unmatched. The CDR3 totals 16 residues.

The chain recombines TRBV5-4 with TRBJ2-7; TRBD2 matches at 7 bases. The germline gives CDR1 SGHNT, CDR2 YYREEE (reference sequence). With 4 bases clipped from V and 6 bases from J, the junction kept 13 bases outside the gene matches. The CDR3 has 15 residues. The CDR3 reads CASSPGAGRSSEQYF. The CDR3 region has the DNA TGTGCCAGCAGCCCCGGAGCGGGGAGGTCTTCCGAGCAGTACTTC.

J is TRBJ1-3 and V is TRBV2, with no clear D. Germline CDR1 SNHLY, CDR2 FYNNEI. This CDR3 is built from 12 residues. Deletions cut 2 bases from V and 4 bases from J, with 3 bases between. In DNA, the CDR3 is TGTGCCAGCAGTGAACGCGGAAACACCATATATTTT. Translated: CASSERGNTIYF.

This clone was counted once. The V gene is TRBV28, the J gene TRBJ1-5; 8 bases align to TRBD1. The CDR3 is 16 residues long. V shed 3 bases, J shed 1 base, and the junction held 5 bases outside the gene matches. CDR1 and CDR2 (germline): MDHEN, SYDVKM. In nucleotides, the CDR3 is TGTGCCAGCAGTTTTGTGGACAGGGAGAGCAATCAGCCCCAGCATTTT. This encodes CASSFVDRESNQPQHF.

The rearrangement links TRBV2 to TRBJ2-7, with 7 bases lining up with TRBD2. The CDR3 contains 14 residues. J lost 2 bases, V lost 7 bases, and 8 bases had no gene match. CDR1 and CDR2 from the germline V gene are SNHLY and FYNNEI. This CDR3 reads CASKKASGPYEQYF. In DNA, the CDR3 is TGTGCCAGCAAGAAGGCTAGCGGCCCCTACGAGCAGTACTTC.

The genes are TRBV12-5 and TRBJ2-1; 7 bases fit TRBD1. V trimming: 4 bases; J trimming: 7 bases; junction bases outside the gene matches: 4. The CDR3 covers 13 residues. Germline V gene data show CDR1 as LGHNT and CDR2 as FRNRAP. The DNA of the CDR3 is TGTGCTAGTGGTTCCTCGACAGGGAATGAGCAGTTCTTC. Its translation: CASGSSTGNEQFF.

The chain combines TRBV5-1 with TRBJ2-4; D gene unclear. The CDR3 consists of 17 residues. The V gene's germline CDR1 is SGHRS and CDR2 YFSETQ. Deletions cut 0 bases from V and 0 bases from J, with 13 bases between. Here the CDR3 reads CASSLAASTLAKNIQYF. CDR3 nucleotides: TGCGCCAGCAGCTTGGCCGCCAGCACCCTAGCCAAAAACATTCAGTACTTC. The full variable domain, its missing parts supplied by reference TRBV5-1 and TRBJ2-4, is KAGVTQTPRYLIKTRGQQVTLSCSPISGHRSVSWYQQTPGQGLQFLFEYFSETQRNKGNFPGRFSGRQFSNSRSEMNVSTLELGDSALYLCASSLAASTLAKNIQYFGAGTRLSVL.

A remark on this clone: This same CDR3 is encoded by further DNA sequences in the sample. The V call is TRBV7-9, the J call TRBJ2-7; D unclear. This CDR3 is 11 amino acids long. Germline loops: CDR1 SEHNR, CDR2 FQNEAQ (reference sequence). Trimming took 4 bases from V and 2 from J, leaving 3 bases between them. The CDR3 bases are TGTGCCAGCAGCTCAGCCTACGAGCAGTACTTC. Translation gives CASSSAYEQYF. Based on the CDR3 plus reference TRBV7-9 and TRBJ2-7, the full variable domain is DTGVSQNPRHKITKRGQNVTFRCDPISEHNRLYWYRQTLGQGPEFLTYFQNEAQLEKSRLLSDRFSAERPKGSFSTLEIQRTEQGDSAMYLCASSSAYEQYFGPGTRLTVT.

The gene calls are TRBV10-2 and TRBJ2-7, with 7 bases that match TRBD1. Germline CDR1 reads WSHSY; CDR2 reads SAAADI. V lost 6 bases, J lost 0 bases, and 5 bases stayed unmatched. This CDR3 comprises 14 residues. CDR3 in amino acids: CASSRDSHSYEQYF. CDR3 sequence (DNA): TGCGCCAGCAGCCGGGACAGCCACTCCTACGAGCAGTACTTC.

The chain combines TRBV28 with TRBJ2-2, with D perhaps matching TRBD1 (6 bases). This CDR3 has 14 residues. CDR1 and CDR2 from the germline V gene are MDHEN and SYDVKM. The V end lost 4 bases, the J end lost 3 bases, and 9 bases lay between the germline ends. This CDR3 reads CASSSGQHTGELFF. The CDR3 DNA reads TGTGCCAGCAGTTCCGGACAGCACACCGGGGAGCTGTTTTTT.

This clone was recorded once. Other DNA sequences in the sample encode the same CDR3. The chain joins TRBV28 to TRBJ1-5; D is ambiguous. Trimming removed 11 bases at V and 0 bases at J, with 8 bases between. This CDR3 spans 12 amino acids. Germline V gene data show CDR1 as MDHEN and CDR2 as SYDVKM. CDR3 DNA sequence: TGTGCCTCTAGGCCTAGCAATCAGCCCCAGCATTTT. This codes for CASRPSNQPQHF.

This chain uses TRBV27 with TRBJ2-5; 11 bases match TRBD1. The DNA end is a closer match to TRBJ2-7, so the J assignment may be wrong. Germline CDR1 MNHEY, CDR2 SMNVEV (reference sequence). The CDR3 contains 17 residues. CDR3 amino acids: CASSLSPRTGGGREQYF. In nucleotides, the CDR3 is TGTGCCAGCAGTTTATCCCCCAGGACAGGGGGCGGTCGCGAGCAGTACTTC.

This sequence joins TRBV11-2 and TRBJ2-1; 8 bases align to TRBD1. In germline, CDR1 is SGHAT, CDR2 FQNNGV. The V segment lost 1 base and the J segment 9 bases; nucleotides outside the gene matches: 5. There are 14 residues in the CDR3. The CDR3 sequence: CASSLAPGGGEQFF. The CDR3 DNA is TGTGCCAGCAGCTTAGCGCCAGGGGGCGGTGAGCAGTTCTTC.

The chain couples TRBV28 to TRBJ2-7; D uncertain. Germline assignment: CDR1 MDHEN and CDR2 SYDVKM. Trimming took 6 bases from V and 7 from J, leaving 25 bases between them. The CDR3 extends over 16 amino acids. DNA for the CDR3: TGTGCCAGCAGACCCATTCGAATGGTACGGAACCCAGAGCAGTACTTC. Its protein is CASRPIRMVRNPEQYF.